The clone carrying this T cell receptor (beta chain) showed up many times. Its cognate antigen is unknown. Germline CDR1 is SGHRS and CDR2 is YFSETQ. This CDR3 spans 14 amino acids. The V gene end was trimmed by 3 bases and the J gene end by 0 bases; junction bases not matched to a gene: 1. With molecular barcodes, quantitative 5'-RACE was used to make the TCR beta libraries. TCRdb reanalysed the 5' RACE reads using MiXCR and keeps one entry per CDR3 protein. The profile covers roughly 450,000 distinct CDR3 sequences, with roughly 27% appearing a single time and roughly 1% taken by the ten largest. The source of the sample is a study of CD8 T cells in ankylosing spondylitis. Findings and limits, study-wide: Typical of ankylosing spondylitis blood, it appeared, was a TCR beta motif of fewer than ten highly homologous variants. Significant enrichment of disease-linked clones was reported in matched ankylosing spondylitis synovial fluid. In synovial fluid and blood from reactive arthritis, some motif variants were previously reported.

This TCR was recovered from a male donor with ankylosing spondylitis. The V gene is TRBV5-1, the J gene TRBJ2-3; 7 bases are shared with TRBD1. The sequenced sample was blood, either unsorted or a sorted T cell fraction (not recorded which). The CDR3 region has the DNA TGCGCCAGCAGCTCGGGACAGAGCACAGATACGCAGTATTTT. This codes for CASSSGQSTDTQYF.